These 11 T cell receptor beta chains came from one sample sequenced in a study of spatial heterogeneity in lung cancer. TCRdb processed the 5' RACE reads anew with MiXCR; each CDR3 protein has one entry. This sample has about 7,000 distinct CDR3 sequences, with 7% found just once. Time point indicated: sample taken at primary tumor resection. Whole RNA came from tumor, nontumor lung or frozen PBMC and was sequenced without being sorted. The sample here was PBMCs, taken at surgery. The receptors stem from a male donor with early-stage non-small cell lung cancer.

This clonotype was observed at least ten times. This beta chain turned up in a library designed for alpha chains; as an off-target read, its abundance says little. V and J are TRBV7-2 and TRBJ2-2; a weak D match, TRBD1 (5 bases). The CDR3 contains 14 residues. V lost 1 base and J 3 bases, leaving 6 bases between the germline ends. Germline V CDR1 and CDR2: SGHTA, FQGNSA. The DNA for the CDR3 is TGTGCCAGCAGCTTAGGACAGTACACCGGGGAGCTGTTTTTT. Protein: CASSLGQYTGELFF. Using reference TRBV7-2 and TRBJ2-2 for the parts outside the CDR3, the full variable domain is GAGVSQSPSNKVTEKGKDVELRCDPISGHTALYWYRQSLGQGLEFLIYFQGNSAPDKSGLPSDRFSAERTGGSVSTLTIQRTQQEDSAVYLCASSLGQYTGELFFGEGSRLTVL.

The table lists this clonotype with many counts. This beta chain was picked up by a library intended for alpha chains and is off target, so its count carries little meaning. The CDR3 region is CAIKHPGLAGAGGDNEQFF. CDR3 nucleotide sequence: TGTGCCATTAAACACCCGGGACTAGCGGGAGCCGGGGGAGACAATGAGCAGTTCTTC. The chain recombines TRBV10-3 with TRBJ2-1; 14 bases align to TRBD2. This CDR3 is 19 amino acids long. Germline V gene lookup returns CDR1 ENHRY and CDR2 SYGVKD. V lost 9 bases and J lost 5; bases outside the gene matches: 18.

At least ten counts were recorded for this clonotype. As an off-target read in a library built for alpha chains, this beta chain has a frequency of little significance. The V gene is TRBV10-3, the J gene TRBJ2-6; D is perhaps TRBD1 or TRBD2 (5 bases each). Germline CDR1 reads ENHRY; CDR2 reads SYGVKD. The CDR3 is made up of 17 amino acids. V lost 4 bases, J lost 0 bases, and 13 bases lay in between. CDR3 DNA: TGTGCCATCAGTGTAGGGACCGGGAACTCTGGGGCCAACGTCCTGACTTTC. Translated, it gives CAISVGTGNSGANVLTF.

This clonotype was picked up a small number of times. Little can be read into the size of this beta chain, an off-target read in a library designed for alpha chains. The J gene is TRBJ2-7, the V gene TRBV6-1, with a possible D match to TRBD2 (5 bases). The CDR3 covers 13 residues. Between the trimmed V and J ends, which lost 6 bases and 2 bases, there was a span of 11 bases. From germline, CDR1 is MNHNS and CDR2 SASEGT. The CDR3 region has the DNA TGTGCCAGCAGGTCGAGCGGAACCTACGAGCAGTACTTC. Protein product: CASRSSGTYEQYF.

Many counts were recorded for this clonotype. The size of this beta chain means little, since it is a stray read in a library made for alpha chains. This rearrangement joins TRBV12-3 or TRBV12-4 to TRBJ1-2; 9 bases fit TRBD1. The CDR3 totals 13 residues. Unmatched junction bases numbered 4, after V lost 3 bases and J lost 8 bases. CDR3 sequence reads: CASSLGQGNGYTF. In DNA, the CDR3 is TGTGCCAGCAGTTTGGGACAGGGTAACGGCTACACCTTC.

This clonotype has a count of ten or more. Since it is a stray read in a library aimed at alpha chains, this beta chain has a size that is not meaningful. The chain is built from TRBV6-5 and TRBJ2-5; 9 bases are a match to TRBD1. The CDR3 is 14 residues long. V shed 7 bases and J 5 bases; nucleotides not matched to a gene: 8. CDR1 MNHEY and CDR2 SVGAGI come from the germline V gene. The CDR3: CASKKQGAGETQYF. DNA for the CDR3: TGTGCCAGCAAAAAACAGGGGGCAGGGGAGACCCAGTACTTC.

In this sample, this clonotype turned up many times. In a library made to pick up alpha chains, this beta chain is a stray read with a size that means little. The rearrangement joins TRBV23-1 to TRBJ1-6; the match to TRBD1 covers 10 bases. TRBV23-1 belongs to the ORF category, with a function that is uncertain. The CDR3 length is 14 residues. V trimming: 6 bases; J trimming: 7 bases; junction bases outside the gene matches: 3. The CDR3 loop is CASSRDRGNSPLHF. In DNA, the CDR3 is TGCGCCAGCAGCCGGGACAGGGGAAATTCACCCCTCCACTTT.

This clonotype was seen at least ten times. Found in a library prepared for alpha chains, this beta chain is an off-target read, and its abundance has little meaning. V is TRBV7-9 and J is TRBJ2-1; a possible D gene is TRBD2 (5 bases). Per the germline V gene, CDR1 is SEHNR and CDR2 is FQNEAQ (reference sequence). The CDR3 is 16 residues long. Trimming stripped 2 bases from V and 2 bases from J, with 13 bases between. The CDR3 spells CASSLYEGRTYNEQFF. The CDR3 bases are TGTGCCAGCAGCTTATATGAGGGAAGAACCTACAATGAGCAGTTCTTC.

In regard to this clonotype: A read error may be the cause here, since a much bigger clone is one base away. For a library built for alpha chains, this beta chain is a stray read; little rests on its size. CDR3 bases: TGCGGCGTTGCCAGGGGGGACAGGGAAGCTTTCTTT. It codes for CGVARGDREAFF. The chain is built from TRBV29-1 and TRBJ1-1; 8 bases are a match to TRBD1. The CDR3 spans 12 residues. Germline CDR1 and CDR2: SQVTM and ANQGSEA. Full variable domain (rest looked up from reference TRBV29-1 and TRBJ1-1): SAVISQKPSRDICQRGTSLTIQCQVDSQVTMMFWYRQQPGQSLTLIATANQGSEATYESGFVIDKFPISRPNLTFSTLTVSNMSPEDSSIYLCGVARGDREAFFGQGTRLTVV.

This clonotype appeared many times. With the library built for alpha chains, this beta chain is off target and its frequency is not meaningful. The chain employs TRBV4-1 and TRBJ1-6, with 9 bases that match TRBD1. With V trimmed by 3 bases and J by 7 bases, 13 bases remained unmatched. The CDR3 spans 18 residues. From germline, CDR1 is MGHRA and CDR2 YSYEKL. CDR3 coding DNA: TGCGCCAGCAGCCAGGGGGGAAAGGGACAGGGCCTGAATTCACCCCTCCACTTT. Residues: CASSQGGKGQGLNSPLHF.

This clonotype was picked up many times. Because this beta chain is a stray read in a library intended to capture alpha chains, its abundance should not be given much weight. The chain uses TRBV20-1 and TRBJ1-1, with unresolved D. The CDR3 spans 11 residues. The V gene lost 3 bases and the J gene lost 1 base, with 3 bases spanning the gap. Looked up from germline, CDR1 is DFQATT and CDR2 is SNEGSKA (reference sequence). The CDR3 region is CSASTNTEAFF. The CDR3 DNA sequence: TGCAGTGCTAGTACGAACACTGAAGCTTTCTTT.